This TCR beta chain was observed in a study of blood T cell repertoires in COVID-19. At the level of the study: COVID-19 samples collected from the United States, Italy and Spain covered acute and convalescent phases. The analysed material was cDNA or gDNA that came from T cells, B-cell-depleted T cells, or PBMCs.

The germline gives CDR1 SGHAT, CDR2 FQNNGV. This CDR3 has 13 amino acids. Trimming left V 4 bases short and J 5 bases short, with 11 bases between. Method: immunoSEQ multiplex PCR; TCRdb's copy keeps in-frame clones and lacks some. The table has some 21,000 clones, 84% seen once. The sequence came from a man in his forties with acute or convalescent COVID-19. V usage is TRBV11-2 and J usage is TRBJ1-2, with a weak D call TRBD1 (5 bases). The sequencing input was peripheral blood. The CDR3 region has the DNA TGTGCCAGCAGCTCGGCGGGGGGGTATGGCTACACCTTC. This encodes CASSSAGGYGYTF.